This T cell receptor beta chain came from a study of radiotherapy plus CTLA-4 blockade in lung cancer. Study observations and caveats: TCR clones originating in tumors grew in number in blood after radiotherapy plus ipilimumab. Early blood T cell clone changes and increased post-radiation serum interferon-beta were reportedly the strongest response predictors.

As regards this clone: Its antigen is undetermined.

TCRdb's table, derived via immunoSEQ multiplex PCR, lists solely in-frame clones and lacks some. This sample carries some 70,000 clones, 70% to 80% of them seen once, and the ten largest clones take more than 8.5%. Trimming took off 2 bases at V and 5 bases at J, with 9 bases between the two ends. The CDR3 length is 13 residues. Germline assignment: CDR1 SNHLY and CDR2 FYNNEI. The sample consisted of peripheral blood, taken from a patient treated with radiotherapy plus ipilimumab. The chain joins TRBV2 to TRBJ2-5; D possibly corresponds to TRBD1 (5 bases). This clonotype was obtained from a human donor with non-small cell lung cancer who had a complete response to radiotherapy plus ipilimumab. The CDR3 nucleotides are TGTGCCAGCAGTGAAAGGGGTGGTGAGACCCAGTACTTC. Its protein is CASSERGGETQYF.